These T cell receptor beta chains were read from a single sample in a study of OX40 agonist ivuxolimab in advanced cancers. Profiled with immunoSEQ multiplex PCR; TCRdb holds only in-frame clones, not every one. This sample yields under 80,000 clones, of which over 75% are seen a single time; around 4.1% belongs to the top ten. Sequenced material: CD4+ or CD8+ T cells sorted from blood, taken in a trial of the OX40 agonist ivuxolimab. The source is an adult with an advanced solid tumor such as melanoma, head and neck, liver or kidney cancer. Each CDR3 is given with its conserved first and last residue. D genes are given only for firm matches. A row's size may be missing; if present it is once, few, many or a size class.

j_gene: TRBJ1-2
v_gene: TRBV6-6
d_gene: TRBD1
abundance: once
CDR3aa: CASSPRQGGNGYTF
CDR3nt: TGTGCCAGCAGTCCCCGACAGGGGGGAAATGGCTACACCTTC

j_gene: TRBJ2-2
v_gene: TRBV5-1
d_gene: -
abundance: -
CDR3aa: CASSLDPPGTGELFF
CDR3nt: TGCGCCAGCAGCTTGGACCCCCCGGGCACCGGGGAGCTGTTTTTT

j_gene: TRBJ1-2
v_gene: TRBV7-8
d_gene: -
abundance: once
CDR3aa: CASSLDRRAPYGYTF
CDR3nt: TGTGCCAGCAGCTTAGATAGGAGGGCCCCCTATGGCTACACCTTC

j_gene: TRBJ1-2
v_gene: TRBV4-1
d_gene: TRBD1
abundance: -
CDR3aa: CASSQQRQGGYGYTF
CDR3nt: TGCGCCAGCAGCCAACAGCGACAGGGGGGCTATGGCTACACCTTC

j_gene: TRBJ1-1
v_gene: TRBV6-6
d_gene: TRBD1
abundance: -
CDR3aa: CASRGQGETEAFF
CDR3nt: TGTGCCAGCAGGGGACAGGGTGAAACTGAAGCTTTCTTT

j_gene: TRBJ2-7
v_gene: TRBV6-6
d_gene: -
abundance: -
CDR3aa: CASNRLGASHEQYF
CDR3nt: TGTGCCAGCAACAGACTGGGAGCAAGCCACGAGCAGTACTTC

j_gene: TRBJ2-3
v_gene: TRBV28
d_gene: -
abundance: -
CDR3aa: CASSNRDLRTDTQYF
CDR3nt: TGTGCCAGCAGTAATCGGGACTTGAGAACAGATACGCAGTATTTT

j_gene: TRBJ2-3
v_gene: TRBV9
d_gene: TRBD2
abundance: -
CDR3aa: CASSPRGAGVSDTQYF
CDR3nt: TGTGCCAGCAGCCCTCGCGGAGCGGGAGTATCAGATACGCAGTATTTT

j_gene: TRBJ1-1
v_gene: TRBV7-9
d_gene: TRBD1
abundance: once
CDR3aa: CASSYPRAGQSNTEAFF
CDR3nt: TGTGCCAGCAGCTACCCTCGGGCGGGACAGTCAAACACTGAAGCTTTCTTT

j_gene: TRBJ2-7
v_gene: TRBV5-1
d_gene: TRBD1
abundance: -
CDR3aa: CASRRSGTGDLEQYF
CDR3nt: TGCGCCAGCAGACGATCCGGGACAGGGGATCTCGAGCAGTACTTC

j_gene: TRBJ1-1
v_gene: TRBV5-1
d_gene: -
abundance: -
CDR3aa: CASSAQAPGNTEAFF
CDR3nt: TGCGCCAGCAGCGCCCAGGCACCGGGGAACACTGAAGCTTTCTTT

j_gene: TRBJ1-2
v_gene: TRBV15
d_gene: -
abundance: -
CDR3aa: CATSRGGEDPNYGYTF
CDR3nt: TGTGCCACCAGCAGAGGGGGGGAGGACCCTAACTATGGCTACACCTTC

j_gene: TRBJ1-3
v_gene: TRBV19
d_gene: -
abundance: -
CDR3aa: CASRTSVSGNTIYF
CDR3nt: TGTGCCAGTAGGACGAGCGTCTCTGGAAACACCATATATTTT